The entry below describes one TCR beta chain. The antigen remains unidentified. The sample comes from a study of shared clonotypes between healthy human individuals. Study context: Per-donor plates numbered three CD4 naive, three CD4 memory, two CD8 naive and one CD8 memory.

V lost 5 bases and J lost 2, with 16 bases in between. The CDR3 sequence is 16 residues long. Germline CDR1 and CDR2: SGHNT and YENEEA. Study outcomes and limitations: For naive CD4 cells, 4.5% to 6.5% of clonotypes were shared across a few donors.

Naive CD8 cells, CD45RO-negative and positively selected for CCR7, excluded terminally differentiated effector memory CD45RA+ cells. Sequencing was performed with immunoSEQ multiplex PCR; in TCRdb, only in-frame clones are kept and a portion is missing. In the table there are a few million clones, 90% to 95% of which are singletons. The TCR sequence derives from a man younger than 35 in good health. Some clones in this sample may be carry-over from other donors' samples. Sequenced: naive CD8+ T cells from PBMCs. The chain carries TRBV11-3 and TRBJ2-1; D is tentatively TRBD1 or TRBD2 (7 bases each). As DNA, the CDR3 is TGTGCCAGCAGCCAGGGGGGGGCCCCTGCCTACAATGAGCAGTTCTTC. Protein sequence: CASSQGGAPAYNEQFF.